This TCR beta chain was captured by sequencing in a study of response to subunit inactivated influenza vaccine. The CDR3 runs 14 residues. The germline V and J ends were trimmed by 0 bases and 5 bases, with 11 bases remaining between them. CDR1 SGHRS and CDR2 YFSETQ come from the germline V gene. Using its own MiXCR run on the RT-PCR reads, TCRdb lists one record per CDR3 protein. This table holds 500,000 to 750,000 distinct CDR3 sequences, about 15% found once. This clonotype was seen only a few times. Its specificity is not known. Whole-study results and caveats: Few new T cells, the authors suggested, are recruited by each seasonal influenza vaccination.

V is TRBV5-1 and J is TRBJ2-5; D not resolved. The material sequenced was PBMCs from blood, taken about 11 days after vaccination. The sequence was collected from a middle-aged man who received an inactivated influenza vaccine. The CDR3 DNA is TGCGCCAGCAGCTTGGGTCGGAGAAGGGAGACCCAGTACTTC. Its protein product is CASSLGRRRETQYF. The complete variable domain, with remaining parts taken from reference TRBV5-1 and TRBJ2-5, reads KAGVTQTPRYLIKTRGQQVTLSCSPISGHRSVSWYQQTPGQGLQFLFEYFSETQRNKGNFPGRFSGRQFSNSRSEMNVSTLELGDSALYLCASSLGRRRETQYFGPGTRLLVL.